Given below is one TCR beta chain in context. Trimming pared 3 bases from V and 3 bases from J, leaving 3 bases between. Germline CDR1 MDHEN, CDR2 SYDVKM. CDR3 length equals 11 residues. This specimen comes from a study of blood T cell repertoires in COVID-19. As processed by the authors: Using reference gene primer amplification, nucleated cell counts were estimated. The table came from immunoSEQ multiplex PCR; TCRdb's copy has only in-frame clones and leaves some out. Clone size and V and J calls were adopted from that table, with D and trimming inferred from the DNA. Of about 310,000 clones in the sample, roughly nine tenths were seen once.

The sample comprised PBMCs or T cells enriched from blood (not recorded which). The sequence was collected from a man aged 55 to 70 who had recovered from COVID-19. The chain employs TRBV28 and TRBJ2-7; D call uncertain. CDR3 residues: CASSFRYEQYF. CDR3 bases: TGTGCCAGCAGTTTTCGCTACGAGCAGTACTTC.